The 3 T cell receptor beta chains given below trace back to one sample, sequenced in a study of T cell repertoires in aging, cancer and after chemotherapy. TCR beta rearrangements were amplified from peripheral blood genomic DNA. A mixed TRB-A/B primer pool amplified rearranged TRB by multiplex touch-down PCR. Via MiXCR, TCRdb re-called the multiplex PCR reads, giving one row per CDR3 protein. The top ten hold roughly 6.7% of the sample, which has about 13,000 distinct CDR3 sequences, 35% to 40% seen once. Source material: blood. The origin of the receptors is a human donor in good health. The donor label of this sample is uncertain.

J is TRBJ1-3 and V is TRBV6-5; no clear D. The CDR3 contains 13 residues. The germline V and J ends were trimmed by 5 bases and 4 bases, with 9 bases remaining between them. Germline V gene data show CDR1 as MNHEY and CDR2 as SVGAGI. The CDR3 region has the DNA TGTGCCAGCAGTACTCGGACGGGAAACACCATATATTTT. Translation gives CASSTRTGNTIYF.

Only a few counts were recorded for this clonotype. V and J are TRBV6-1 and TRBJ2-6; no definite D call. The V and J ends lost 4 bases and 2 bases respectively, with 6 bases between them. The germline V gene encodes CDR1 MNHNS and CDR2 SASEGT. This CDR3 is 14 amino acids long. The CDR3 protein is CASSVQPGANVLTF. CDR3 sequence (DNA): TGTGCCAGCAGTGTACAGCCTGGGGCCAACGTCCTGACTTTC.

In this sample, this clonotype turned up a few times. V usage is TRBV6-2 or TRBV6-3 and J usage is TRBJ2-5; D call uncertain. The CDR3 loop spans 11 amino acids. Germline V gene lookup returns CDR1 MNHEY and CDR2 SVGEGT. Trimming cost V 2 bases and J 10 bases, with 8 bases left between them. DNA for the CDR3: TGTGCCAGCAGTTACGGAATGGACCAGTACTTC. It yields the protein CASSYGMDQYF.